Listed here is a single T cell receptor beta chain. This sample was included in a study of blood T cell repertoires in COVID-19. Generated by immunoSEQ multiplex PCR, the TCRdb table keeps only in-frame clones and is missing some. The repertoire holds roughly 60,000 clones, with around 93% as singletons. The CDR3 extends over 15 amino acids. Germline lookup yields CDR1 SGHTA and CDR2 FQGTGA. Trimming removed 5 bases from V and 0 bases from J; junction bases left unmatched: 3. Sequencing was performed on peripheral blood. The V gene is TRBV7-3, the J gene TRBJ2-2; 7 positions match TRBD1. The source is a man aged 45-65 years with active COVID-19. CDR3 sequence: CASSPDRANTGELFF. The CDR3 coding sequence is TGTGCCAGCAGCCCTGACAGGGCGAACACCGGGGAGCTGTTTTTT.